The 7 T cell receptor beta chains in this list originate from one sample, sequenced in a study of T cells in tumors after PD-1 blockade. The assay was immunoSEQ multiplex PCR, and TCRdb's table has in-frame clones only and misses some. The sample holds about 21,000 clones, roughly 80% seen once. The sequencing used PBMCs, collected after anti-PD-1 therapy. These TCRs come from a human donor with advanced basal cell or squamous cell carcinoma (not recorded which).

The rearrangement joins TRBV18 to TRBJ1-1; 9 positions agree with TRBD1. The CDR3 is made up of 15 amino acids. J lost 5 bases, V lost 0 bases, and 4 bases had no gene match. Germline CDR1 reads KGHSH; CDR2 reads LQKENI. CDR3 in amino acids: CASSPPTGGGTEAFF. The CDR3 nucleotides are TGTGCCAGCTCACCACCGACAGGGGGGGGGACTGAAGCTTTCTTT.

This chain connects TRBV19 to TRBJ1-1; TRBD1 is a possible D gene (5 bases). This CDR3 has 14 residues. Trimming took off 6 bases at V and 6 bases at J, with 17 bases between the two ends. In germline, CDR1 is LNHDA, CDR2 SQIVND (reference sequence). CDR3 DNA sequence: TGTGCCAGTAGATCCTTGGGGGTGGGGGCTGAAGCTTTCTTT. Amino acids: CASRSLGVGAEAFF.

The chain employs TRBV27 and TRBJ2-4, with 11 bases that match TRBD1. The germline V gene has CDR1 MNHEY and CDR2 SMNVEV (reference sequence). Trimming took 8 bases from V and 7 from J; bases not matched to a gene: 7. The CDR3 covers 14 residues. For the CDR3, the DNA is TGTGCCAGCCGGCTCCGGGACAGGGGGAACATTCAGTACTTC. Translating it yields CASRLRDRGNIQYF.

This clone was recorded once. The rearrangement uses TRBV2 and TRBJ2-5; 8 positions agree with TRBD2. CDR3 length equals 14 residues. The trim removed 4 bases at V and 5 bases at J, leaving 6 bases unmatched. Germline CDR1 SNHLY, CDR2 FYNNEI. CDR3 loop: CASSVRGGLETQYF. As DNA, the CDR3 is TGTGCCAGCAGTGTTCGGGGGGGACTGGAGACCCAGTACTTC.

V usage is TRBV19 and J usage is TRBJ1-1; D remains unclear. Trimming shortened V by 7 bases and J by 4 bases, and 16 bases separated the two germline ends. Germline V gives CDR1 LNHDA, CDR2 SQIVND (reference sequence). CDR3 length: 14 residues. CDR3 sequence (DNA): TGTGCCAGTACCCCCATAATGAGGAGCACTGAAGCTTTCTTT. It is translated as CASTPIMRSTEAFF.

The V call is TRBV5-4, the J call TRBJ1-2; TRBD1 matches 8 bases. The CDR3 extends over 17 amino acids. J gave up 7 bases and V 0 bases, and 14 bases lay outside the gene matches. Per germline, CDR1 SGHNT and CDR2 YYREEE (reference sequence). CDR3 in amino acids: CASSLGGTGADPAGYTF. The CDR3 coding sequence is TGTGCCAGCAGCTTGGGCGGGACAGGTGCCGACCCAGCTGGCTACACCTTC.

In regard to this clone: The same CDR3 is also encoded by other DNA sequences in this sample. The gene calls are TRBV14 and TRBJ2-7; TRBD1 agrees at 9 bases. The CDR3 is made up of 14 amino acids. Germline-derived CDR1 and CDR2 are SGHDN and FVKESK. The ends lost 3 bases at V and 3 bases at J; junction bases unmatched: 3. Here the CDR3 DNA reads TGTGCCAGCAGCCACGGACAGGGGAACTACGAGCAGTACTTC. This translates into CASSHGQGNYEQYF.